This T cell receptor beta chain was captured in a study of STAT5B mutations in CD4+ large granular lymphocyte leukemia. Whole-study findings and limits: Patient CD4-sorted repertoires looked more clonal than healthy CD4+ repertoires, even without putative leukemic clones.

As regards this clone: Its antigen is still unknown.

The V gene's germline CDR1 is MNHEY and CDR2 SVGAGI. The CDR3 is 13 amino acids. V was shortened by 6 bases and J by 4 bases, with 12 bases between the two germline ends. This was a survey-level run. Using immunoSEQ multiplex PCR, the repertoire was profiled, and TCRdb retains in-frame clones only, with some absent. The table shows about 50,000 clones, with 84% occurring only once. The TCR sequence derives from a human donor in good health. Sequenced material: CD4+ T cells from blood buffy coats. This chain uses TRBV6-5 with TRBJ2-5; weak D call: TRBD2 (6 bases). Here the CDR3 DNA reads TGTGCCAGCAGCGCGACTAGAAGAGAGACCCAGTACTTC. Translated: CASSATRRETQYF.